The clone carrying this T cell receptor (beta chain) appeared a few times. The data originate from a study of human T cells and chemical hapten exposure. Study background: Diphenylcyclopropenone was administered weekly to the scalp of patients throughout the roughly 23-week study.

This CDR3 comprises 14 residues. V lost 5 bases and J lost 6, with 16 bases in between. Germline V gene sequence: CDR1 KGHSH, CDR2 LQKENI. Noted time point: patch test 3, about 24 weeks after DPC sensitization. Specified treatment: therapeutic diphenylcyclopropenone sensitization with weekly scalp DPC. It was unfractionated whole blood from which total RNA was extracted. MiXCR, run by TCRdb on the RACE reads, gives a single entry per CDR3 protein. The table lists just under 65,000 distinct CDR3 sequences, 11% of them singletons. The starting material was whole blood, obtained in connection with sensitization to the hapten diphenylcyclopropenone (DPC). This TCR was sampled from a woman aged 25-40 years with alopecia areata. Some clones in this sample may be carry-over from other donors' samples. The chain is built from TRBV18 and TRBJ1-1, with D maybe TRBD1 (6 bases). For the CDR3, the DNA is TGTGCCAGCTCATTTGGGGCGGGGGGCGCTGAAGCTTTCTTT. Its translation: CASSFGAGGAEAFF.